The count of the clone carrying this T cell receptor (beta chain) is one. Measured with immunoSEQ multiplex PCR; TCRdb has only the in-frame clones, and not every one. Here the sample spans roughly 100,000 clones, roughly 91% being singletons. The CDR3 sequence is 14 residues long. V lost 5 bases to trimming and J lost 8 bases, with 18 bases between them. Germline loops: CDR1 SEHNR, CDR2 FQNEAQ (reference sequence). The source of the sample is a study of siplizumab effects on memory and regulatory T cells. Source material: CD4+ T cells sorted from blood. The genes are TRBV7-9 and TRBJ1-2, with D maybe TRBD1 (5 bases). The receptor's source is a human donor in good health. The CDR3 is CASSLSGLPSGYTF. In DNA, the CDR3 is TGTGCCAGCAGCCTATCGGGACTCCCCTCCGGCTACACCTTC.